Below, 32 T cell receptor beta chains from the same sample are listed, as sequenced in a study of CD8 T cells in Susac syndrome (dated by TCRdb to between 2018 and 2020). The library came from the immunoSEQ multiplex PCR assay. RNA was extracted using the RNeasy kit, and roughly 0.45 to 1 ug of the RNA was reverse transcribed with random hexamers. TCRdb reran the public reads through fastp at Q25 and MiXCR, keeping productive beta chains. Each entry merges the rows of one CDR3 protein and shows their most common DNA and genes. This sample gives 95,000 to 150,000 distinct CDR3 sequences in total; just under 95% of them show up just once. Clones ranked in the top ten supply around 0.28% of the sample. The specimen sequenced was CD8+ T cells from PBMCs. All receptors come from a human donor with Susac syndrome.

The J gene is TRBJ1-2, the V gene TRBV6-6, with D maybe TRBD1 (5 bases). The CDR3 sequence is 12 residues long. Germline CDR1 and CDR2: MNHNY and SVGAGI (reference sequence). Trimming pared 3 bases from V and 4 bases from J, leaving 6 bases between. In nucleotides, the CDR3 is TGTGCCAGCAGTTATGGGGGCTATGGCTACACCTTC. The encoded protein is CASSYGGYGYTF.

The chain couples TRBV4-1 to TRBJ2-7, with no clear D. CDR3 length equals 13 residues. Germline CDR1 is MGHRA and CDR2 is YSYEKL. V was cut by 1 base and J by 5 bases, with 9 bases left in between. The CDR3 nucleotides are TGCGCCAGCAGCCAAGTGTCCCGCGACGAGCAGTACTTC. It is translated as CASSQVSRDEQYF.

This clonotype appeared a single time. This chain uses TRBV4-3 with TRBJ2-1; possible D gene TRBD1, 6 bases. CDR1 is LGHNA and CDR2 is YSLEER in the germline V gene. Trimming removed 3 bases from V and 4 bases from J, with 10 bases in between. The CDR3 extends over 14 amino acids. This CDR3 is CASSQRQGYNEQFF. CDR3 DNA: TGCGCCAGCAGCCAGAGGCAGGGGTACAATGAGCAGTTCTTC.

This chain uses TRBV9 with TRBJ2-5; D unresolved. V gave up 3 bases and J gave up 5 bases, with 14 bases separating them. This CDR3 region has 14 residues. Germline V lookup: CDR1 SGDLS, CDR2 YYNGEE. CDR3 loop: CASSAKAAGETQYF. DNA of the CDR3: TGTGCCAGCAGCGCAAAGGCTGCCGGGGAGACCCAGTACTTC.

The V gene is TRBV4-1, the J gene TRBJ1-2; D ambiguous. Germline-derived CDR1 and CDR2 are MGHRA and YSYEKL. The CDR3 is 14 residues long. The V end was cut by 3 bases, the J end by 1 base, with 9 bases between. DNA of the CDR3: TGCGCCAGCAGCCAGGATAGGTTTAACTATGGCTACACCTTC. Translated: CASSQDRFNYGYTF.

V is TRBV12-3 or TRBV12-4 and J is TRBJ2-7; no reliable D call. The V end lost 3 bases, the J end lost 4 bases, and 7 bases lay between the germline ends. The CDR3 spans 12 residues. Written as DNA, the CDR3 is TGTGCCAGCAGTTTTAGTAAGTACGAGCAGTACTTC. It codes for CASSFSKYEQYF.

The CDR3 DNA is TGTGCCAGCCGTGGGGACAGAGCCGACTATGGCTACACCTTC. Protein: CASRGDRADYGYTF. This rearrangement joins TRBV27 to TRBJ1-2, with TRBD1 identical over 7 bases. The trim removed 8 bases at V and 3 bases at J, leaving 9 bases unmatched. CDR3 length equals 14 residues. The germline V gene has CDR1 MNHEY and CDR2 SMNVEV (reference sequence).

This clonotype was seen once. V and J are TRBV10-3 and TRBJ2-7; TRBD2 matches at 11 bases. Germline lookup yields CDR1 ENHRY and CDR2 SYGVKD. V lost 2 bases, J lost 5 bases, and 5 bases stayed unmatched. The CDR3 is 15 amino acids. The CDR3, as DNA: TGTGCCATCAGTGAGGAGGTAGCGGGGGGGCACGAGCAGTACTTC. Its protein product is CAISEEVAGGHEQYF.

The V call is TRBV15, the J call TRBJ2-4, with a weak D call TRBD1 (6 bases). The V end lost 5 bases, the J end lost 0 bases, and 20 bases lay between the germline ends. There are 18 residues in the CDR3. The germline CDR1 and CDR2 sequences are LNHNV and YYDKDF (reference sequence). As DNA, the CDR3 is TGTGCCACCAGCGGACGAAGGGACAAGGGAATAGCCAAAAACATTCAGTACTTC. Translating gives CATSGRRDKGIAKNIQYF.

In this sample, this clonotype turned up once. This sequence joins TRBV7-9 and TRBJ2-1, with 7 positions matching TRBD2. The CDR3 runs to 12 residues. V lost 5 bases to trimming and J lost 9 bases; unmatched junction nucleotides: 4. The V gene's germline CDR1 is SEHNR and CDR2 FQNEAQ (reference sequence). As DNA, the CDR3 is TGTGCCAGCAGCCACGGCGGGGGTGAGCAGTTCTTC. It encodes CASSHGGGEQFF.

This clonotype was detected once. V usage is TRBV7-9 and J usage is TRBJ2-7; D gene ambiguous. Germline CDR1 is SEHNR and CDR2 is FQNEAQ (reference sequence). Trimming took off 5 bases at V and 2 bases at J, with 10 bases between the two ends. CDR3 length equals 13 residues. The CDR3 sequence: CASSPPSAYEQYF. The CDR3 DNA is TGTGCCAGCAGCCCCCCGAGTGCCTACGAGCAGTACTTC.

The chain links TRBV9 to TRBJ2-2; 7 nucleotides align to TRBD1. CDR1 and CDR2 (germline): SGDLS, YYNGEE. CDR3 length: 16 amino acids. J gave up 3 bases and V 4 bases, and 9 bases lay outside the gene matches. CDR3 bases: TGTGCCAGCAGCTCCCGACAGGGATTGGACACCGGGGAGCTGTTTTTT. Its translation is CASSSRQGLDTGELFF.

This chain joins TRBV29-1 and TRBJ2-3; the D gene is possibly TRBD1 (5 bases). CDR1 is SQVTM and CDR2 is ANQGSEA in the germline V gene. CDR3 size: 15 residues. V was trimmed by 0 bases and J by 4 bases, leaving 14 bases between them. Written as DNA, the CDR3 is TGCAGCGTTGAAGACCAGGGTACTACCTCAGATACGCAGTATTTT. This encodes CSVEDQGTTSDTQYF.

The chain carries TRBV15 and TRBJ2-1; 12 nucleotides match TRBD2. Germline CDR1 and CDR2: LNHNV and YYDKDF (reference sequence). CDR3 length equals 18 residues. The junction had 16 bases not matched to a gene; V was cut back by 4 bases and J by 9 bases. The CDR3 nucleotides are TGTGCCACCAGCACGGACAGGCTGGGCCTAGCGGGGGGGACTGAGCAGTTCTTC. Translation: CATSTDRLGLAGGTEQFF.

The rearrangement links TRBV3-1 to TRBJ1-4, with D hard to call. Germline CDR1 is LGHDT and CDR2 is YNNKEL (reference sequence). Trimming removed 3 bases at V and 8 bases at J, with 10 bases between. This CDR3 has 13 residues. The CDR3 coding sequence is TGTGCCAGCAGCCACGTTTTGGGGGAAAAACTGTTTTTT. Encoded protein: CASSHVLGEKLFF. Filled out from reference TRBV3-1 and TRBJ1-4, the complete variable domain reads DTAVSQTPKYLVTQMGNDKSIKCEQNLGHDTMYWYKQDSKKFLKIMFSYNNKELIINETVPNRFSPKSPDKAHLNLHINSLELGDSAVYFCASSHVLGEKLFFGSGTQLSVL.

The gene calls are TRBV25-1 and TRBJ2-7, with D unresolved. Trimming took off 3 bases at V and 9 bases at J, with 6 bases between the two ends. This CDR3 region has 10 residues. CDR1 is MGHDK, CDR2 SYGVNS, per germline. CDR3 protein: CASSDTGQYF. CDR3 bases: TGTGCCAGCAGTGACACCGGGCAGTACTTC.

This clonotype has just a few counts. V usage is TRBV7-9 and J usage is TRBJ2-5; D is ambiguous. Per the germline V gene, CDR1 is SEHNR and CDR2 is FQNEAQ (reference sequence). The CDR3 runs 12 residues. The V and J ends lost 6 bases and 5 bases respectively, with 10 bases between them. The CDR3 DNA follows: TGTGCCAGCAGTACTAATGGGGAGACCCAGTACTTC. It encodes CASSTNGETQYF.

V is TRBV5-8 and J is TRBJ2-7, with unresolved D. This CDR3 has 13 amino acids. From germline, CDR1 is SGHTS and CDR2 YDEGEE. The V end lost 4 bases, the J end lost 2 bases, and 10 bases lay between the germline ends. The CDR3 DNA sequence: TGTGCCAGCAGCACGAGAGGTGCCTACGAGCAGTACTTC. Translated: CASSTRGAYEQYF.

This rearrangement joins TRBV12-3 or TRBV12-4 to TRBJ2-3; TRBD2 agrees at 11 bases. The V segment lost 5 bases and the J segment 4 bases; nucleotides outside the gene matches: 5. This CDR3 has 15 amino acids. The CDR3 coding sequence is TGTGCCAGCAGTGTTAGCGGGGGGGCAGCAGATACGCAGTATTTT. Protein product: CASSVSGGAADTQYF.

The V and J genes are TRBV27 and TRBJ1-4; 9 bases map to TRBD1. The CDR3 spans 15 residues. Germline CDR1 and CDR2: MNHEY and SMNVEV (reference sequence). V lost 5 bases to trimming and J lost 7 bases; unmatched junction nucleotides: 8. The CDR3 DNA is TGTGCCAGCAGTGGAGGACAGGGGTGGGCTGAAAAACTGTTTTTT. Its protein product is CASSGGQGWAEKLFF. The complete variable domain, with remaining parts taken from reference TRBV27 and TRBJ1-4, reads EAQVTQNPRYLITVTGKKLTVTCSQNMNHEYMSWYRQDPGLGLRQIYYSMNVEVTDKGDVPEGYKVSRKEKRNFPLILESPSPNQTSLYFCASSGGQGWAEKLFFGSGTQLSVL.

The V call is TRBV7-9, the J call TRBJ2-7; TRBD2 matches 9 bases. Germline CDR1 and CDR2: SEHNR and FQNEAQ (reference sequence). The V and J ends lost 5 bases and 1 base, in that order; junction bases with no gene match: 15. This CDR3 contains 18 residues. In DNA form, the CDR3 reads TGTGCCAGCAGCCATTCGACCCACGAAGCGGGGGGATCCTACGAGCAGTACTTC. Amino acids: CASSHSTHEAGGSYEQYF.

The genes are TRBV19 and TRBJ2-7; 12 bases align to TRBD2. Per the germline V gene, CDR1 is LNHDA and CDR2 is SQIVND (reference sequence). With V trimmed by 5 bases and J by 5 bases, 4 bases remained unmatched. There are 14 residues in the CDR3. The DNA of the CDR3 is TGTGCCAGTAGTCCGGGACTAGCGGGCAACGAGCAGTACTTC. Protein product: CASSPGLAGNEQYF.

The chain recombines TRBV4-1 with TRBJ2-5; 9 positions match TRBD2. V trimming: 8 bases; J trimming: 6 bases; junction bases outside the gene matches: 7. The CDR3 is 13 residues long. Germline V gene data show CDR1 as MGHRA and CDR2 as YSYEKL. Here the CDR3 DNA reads TGCGCCAGCTCCCGCGGGGGGGACCAGACCCAGTACTTC. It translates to CASSRGGDQTQYF.

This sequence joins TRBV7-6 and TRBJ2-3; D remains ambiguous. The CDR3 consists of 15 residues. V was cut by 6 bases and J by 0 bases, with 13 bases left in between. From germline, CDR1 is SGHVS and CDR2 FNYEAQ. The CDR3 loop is CASSFTETSTDTQYF. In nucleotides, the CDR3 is TGTGCCAGCAGTTTCACTGAAACTAGCACAGATACGCAGTATTTT. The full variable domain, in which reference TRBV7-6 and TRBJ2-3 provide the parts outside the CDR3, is GAGVSQSPRYKVTKRGQDVALRCDPISGHVSLYWYRQALGQGPEFLTYFNYEAQQDKSGLPNDRFSAERPEGSISTLTIQRTEQRDSAMYRCASSFTETSTDTQYFGPGTRLTVL.

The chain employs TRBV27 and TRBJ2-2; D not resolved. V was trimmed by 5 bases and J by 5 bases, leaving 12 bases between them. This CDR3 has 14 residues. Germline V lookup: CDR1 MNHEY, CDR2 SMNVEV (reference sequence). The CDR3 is CASSPYMVTGELFF. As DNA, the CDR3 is TGTGCCAGCAGTCCATACATGGTAACCGGGGAGCTGTTTTTT.

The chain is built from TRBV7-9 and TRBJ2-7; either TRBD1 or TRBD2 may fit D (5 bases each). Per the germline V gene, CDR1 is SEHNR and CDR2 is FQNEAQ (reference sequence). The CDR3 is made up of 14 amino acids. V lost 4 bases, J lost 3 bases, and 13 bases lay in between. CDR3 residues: CASSWPGRDYEQYF. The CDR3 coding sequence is TGTGCCAGCAGCTGGCCAGGGAGAGACTACGAGCAGTACTTC.

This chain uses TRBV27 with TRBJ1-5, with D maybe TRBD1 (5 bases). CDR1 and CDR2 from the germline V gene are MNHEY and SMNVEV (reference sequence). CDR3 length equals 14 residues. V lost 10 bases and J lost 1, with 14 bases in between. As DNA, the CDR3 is TGTGCCACCCAGGGCCCAGGGAGCAATCAGCCCCAGCATTTT. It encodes CATQGPGSNQPQHF.

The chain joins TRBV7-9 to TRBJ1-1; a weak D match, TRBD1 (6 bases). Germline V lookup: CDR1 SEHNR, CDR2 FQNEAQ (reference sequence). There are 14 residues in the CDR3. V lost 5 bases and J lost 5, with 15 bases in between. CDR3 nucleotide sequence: TGTGCCAGCAGCCAAAATACAGGGAGAACTGAAGCTTTCTTT. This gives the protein CASSQNTGRTEAFF.

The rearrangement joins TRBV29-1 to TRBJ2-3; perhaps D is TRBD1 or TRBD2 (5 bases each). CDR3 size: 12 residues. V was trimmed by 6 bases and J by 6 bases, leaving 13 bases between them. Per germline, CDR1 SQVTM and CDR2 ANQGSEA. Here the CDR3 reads CSVQPGADTQYF. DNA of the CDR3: TGCAGCGTCCAACCCGGGGCTGATACGCAGTATTTT.

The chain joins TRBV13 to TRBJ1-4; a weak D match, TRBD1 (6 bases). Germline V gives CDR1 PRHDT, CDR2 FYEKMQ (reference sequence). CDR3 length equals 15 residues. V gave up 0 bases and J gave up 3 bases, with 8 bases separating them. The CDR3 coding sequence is TGTGCCAGCAGCTTAGGAAGGGGGGCTAATGAAAAACTGTTTTTT. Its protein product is CASSLGRGANEKLFF.

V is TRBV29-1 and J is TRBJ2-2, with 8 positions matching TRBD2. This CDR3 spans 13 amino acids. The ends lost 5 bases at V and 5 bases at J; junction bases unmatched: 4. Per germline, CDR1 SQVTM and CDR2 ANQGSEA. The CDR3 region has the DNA TGCAGCGTTTCGGGGGGGCGGACCGGGGAGCTGTTTTTT. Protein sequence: CSVSGGRTGELFF.

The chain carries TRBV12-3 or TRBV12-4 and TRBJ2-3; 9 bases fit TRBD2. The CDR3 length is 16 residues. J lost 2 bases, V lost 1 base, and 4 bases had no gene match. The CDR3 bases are TGTGCCAGCAGTTTAGGACTAGCGGCGAACACAGATACGCAGTATTTT. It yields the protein CASSLGLAANTDTQYF.